This TCR beta chain was sequenced during a study of blood T cell repertoires in COVID-19. V was trimmed by 2 bases and J by 2 bases, leaving 8 bases between them. This CDR3 region has 13 residues. CDR1 and CDR2 (germline): SGHRS, YFSETQ. Using immunoSEQ multiplex PCR, the repertoire was profiled, and TCRdb retains in-frame clones only, with some absent. This table has more than 200,000 clones, more than 70% appearing once. This TCR was sampled from a woman younger than 45 with COVID-19, enrolled during active disease. V and J are TRBV5-1 and TRBJ2-7; tentative D call: TRBD1 (5 bases). The sequenced material came from peripheral blood. The CDR3 protein is CASSFSGTYEQYF. The CDR3 bases are TGCGCCAGCAGCTTTTCAGGGACCTACGAGCAGTACTTC.